Presented here are 17 T cell receptor beta chains from one specimen sequenced in a study of cytomegalovirus exposure and HLA in healthy donors. Assay used: immunoSEQ multiplex PCR; TCRdb lists only in-frame clones, some missing. The table lists 150,000 to 180,000 clones, roughly 86% of them singletons. The material sequenced was PBMCs. The receptors were gathered from a human donor in good health.

CDR3 protein: CASSPQGTEAFF. Written as DNA, the CDR3 is TGTGCCAGCAGTCCACAGGGTACTGAAGCTTTCTTT. This sequence joins TRBV27 and TRBJ1-1; D is possibly TRBD1 (6 bases). The ends were cut back, 5 bases at V and 5 bases at J, with 9 bases in the middle. Germline CDR1 reads MNHEY; CDR2 reads SMNVEV (reference sequence). The CDR3 runs to 12 residues.

The rearrangement links TRBV6-5 to TRBJ2-4; a weak D match, TRBD2 (5 bases). Germline V CDR1 and CDR2: MNHEY, SVGAGI. The CDR3 totals 12 residues. V was pared by 7 bases and J by 9 bases, with 13 bases between. The CDR3 coding sequence is TGTGCCAGCACGTTGAGGGAAAGCATTCAGTACTTC. Translating it yields CASTLRESIQYF.

This chain links TRBV30 with TRBJ2-1; D call uncertain. CDR3 size: 14 residues. Trimming shortened V by 4 bases and J by 6 bases, and 16 bases separated the two germline ends. Germline assignment: CDR1 GTSNPN and CDR2 SVGIG (reference sequence). This chain's CDR3 is CAWTEGALANEQFF. As DNA, the CDR3 is TGTGCCTGGACCGAAGGAGCCTTGGCCAATGAGCAGTTCTTC.

V usage is TRBV4-2 and J usage is TRBJ2-2; TRBD2 might be the D (5 bases). The V gene lost 7 bases and the J gene lost 4 bases, with 13 bases spanning the gap. Germline values: CDR1 LGHNA, CDR2 YNFKEQ. The CDR3 totals 14 residues. The DNA for the CDR3 is TGTGCCAGCACGCCTGAAGGAGGCACCGGGGAGCTGTTTTTT. This translates into CASTPEGGTGELFF.

This clone was seen only once. The chain has TRBV11-2 and TRBJ2-1; 9 bases fit TRBD1. This CDR3 region has 15 residues. Germline V gene data show CDR1 as SGHAT and CDR2 as FQNNGV. V was clipped by 6 bases and J by 7 bases; unmatched bases: 10. CDR3 nucleotide sequence: TGTGCCAGCAGGAGGACAGGGGAGCCTAGAAATGAGCAGTTCTTC. This sequence encodes CASRRTGEPRNEQFF.

The chain recombines TRBV5-6 with TRBJ1-1; a possible D gene is TRBD1 (5 bases). The CDR3 loop spans 14 amino acids. In germline, CDR1 is SGHDT, CDR2 YYEEEE. V lost 0 bases, J lost 3 bases, and 9 bases lay in between. CDR3 in DNA: TGTGCCAGCAGCTTGGCAGGGCGTTACACTGAAGCTTTCTTT. It encodes CASSLAGRYTEAFF.

The chain employs TRBV5-4 and TRBJ1-1, with D perhaps matching TRBD1 (5 bases). The CDR3 is made up of 18 amino acids. The germline CDR1 and CDR2 sequences are SGHNT and YYREEE (reference sequence). The V gene lost 2 bases and the J gene lost 2 bases, with 22 bases spanning the gap. DNA for the CDR3: TGTGCCAGCAGCTTTAAGGGAACTTTTGTCGGGGGAAACACTGAAGCTTTCTTT. Translated: CASSFKGTFVGGNTEAFF.

The rearrangement uses TRBV5-1 and TRBJ2-1, with TRBD2 identical over 12 bases. Per germline, CDR1 SGHRS and CDR2 YFSETQ. CDR3 size: 16 residues. The V and J ends lost 2 bases and 6 bases, in that order; junction bases with no gene match: 6. The CDR3 DNA is TGCGCCAGCAGCTTATATACTAGCGGGGGGCCCAATGAGCAGTTCTTC. Protein sequence: CASSLYTSGGPNEQFF.

This clone was found once. The chain is built from TRBV5-6 and TRBJ1-6, with TRBD1 identical over 9 bases. This CDR3 comprises 16 residues. With V trimmed by 4 bases and J by 3 bases, 5 bases remained unmatched. From germline, CDR1 is SGHDT and CDR2 YYEEEE. The CDR3 reads CASSHRDRDYNSPLHF. DNA of the CDR3: TGTGCCAGCAGCCACCGGGACAGGGACTATAATTCACCCCTCCACTTT.

The count of this clone is one. V gene TRBV7-6 combines with J gene TRBJ1-4; 7 positions match TRBD1. The CDR3 runs 15 residues. Trimming removed 5 bases from V and 3 bases from J; junction bases left unmatched: 6. The germline gives CDR1 SGHVS, CDR2 FNYEAQ. The CDR3 DNA reads TGTGCCAGCAGCGCCTGGGACAGACCTAATGAAAAACTGTTTTTT. It specifies CASSAWDRPNEKLFF.

The gene calls are TRBV30 and TRBJ2-3; the D gene is possibly TRBD1 (6 bases). The CDR3 sequence is 13 residues long. Germline-derived CDR1 and CDR2 are GTSNPN and SVGIG (reference sequence). V was clipped by 4 bases and J by 0 bases, with 8 bases between them. CDR3 nucleotides: TGTGCCTGGAAGGACAGAAGCACAGATACGCAGTATTTT. Amino acid sequence: CAWKDRSTDTQYF.

This chain uses TRBV4-1 with TRBJ2-7; 7 bases fit TRBD1. The CDR3 is 15 residues long. The V gene's germline CDR1 is MGHRA and CDR2 YSYEKL. Losses at the gene ends were 3 bases for V and 2 bases for J; bases not matched to a gene: 7. The CDR3 sequence: CASSQKQGSPYEQYF. CDR3 sequence (DNA): TGCGCCAGCAGCCAGAAACAGGGGTCCCCCTACGAGCAGTACTTC.

The V call is TRBV10-2, the J call TRBJ2-7; 8 bases are a match to TRBD1. Germline lookup yields CDR1 WSHSY and CDR2 SAAADI. CDR3 length: 13 amino acids. After removal of 6 bases from V and 5 bases from J, the junction contained 6 bases not matched to a gene. Written as DNA, the CDR3 is TGCGCCAGCAGCCAGGGGGCTTTGAACGAGCAGTACTTC. This gives the protein CASSQGALNEQYF.

This clone was picked up a small number of times. V and J are TRBV7-2 and TRBJ2-3, with D unclear. This CDR3 has 13 amino acids. Germline assignment: CDR1 SGHTA and CDR2 FQGNSA. Trimming shortened V by 1 base and J by 6 bases, and 8 bases separated the two germline ends. The chain's CDR3 is CASSLVSRDTQYF. In DNA form, the CDR3 reads TGTGCCAGCAGCTTAGTCAGCAGGGATACGCAGTATTTT. The variable domain in full, completed from reference TRBV7-2 and TRBJ2-3, reads GAGVSQSPSNKVTEKGKDVELRCDPISGHTALYWYRQSLGQGLEFLIYFQGNSAPDKSGLPSDRFSAERTGGSVSTLTIQRTQQEDSAVYLCASSLVSRDTQYFGPGTRLTVL.

V gene TRBV18 combines with J gene TRBJ1-4; D may be TRBD1 (6 bases). CDR1 and CDR2 (germline): KGHSH, LQKENI. The CDR3 extends over 15 amino acids. V shed 4 bases and J shed 6 bases, with 15 bases lying between them. The CDR3 region has the DNA TGTGCCAGCTCACTACTAACAGGGACCGATGAAAAACTGTTTTTT. The encoded protein is CASSLLTGTDEKLFF.

The chain joins TRBV7-6 to TRBJ1-1; D is uncertain. This CDR3 has 15 amino acids. The V and J ends lost 1 base and 5 bases respectively, with 14 bases between them. The germline V gene has CDR1 SGHVS and CDR2 FNYEAQ. The CDR3 loop reads CASSLDGSLRTEAFF. CDR3 nucleotide sequence: TGTGCCAGCAGCTTAGATGGCAGTTTGAGGACTGAAGCTTTCTTT.

The chain combines TRBV11-1 with TRBJ2-1; D remains unclear. Germline loops: CDR1 SGHAT, CDR2 FQDESV (reference sequence). This CDR3 comprises 14 residues. Trimming took 1 base from V and 0 from J, leaving 4 bases between them. The CDR3 loop is CASSLGSSYNEQFF. The CDR3 DNA is TGTGCCAGCAGCTTAGGGAGCTCCTACAATGAGCAGTTCTTC.